This T cell receptor beta chain was recovered during a study of CD8 T cells in Susac syndrome. Study-wide background: Patients with Susac syndrome were therapy-naive, on corticosteroids, or on intravenous immunoglobulin alone at blood draw. General study results and limits: CD4+ repertoires of Susac syndrome patients lacked detectable clonal expansion.

Germline V gives CDR1 KGHDR, CDR2 SFDVKD. The CDR3 runs 15 residues. V lost 3 bases and J 7 bases, leaving 15 bases between the germline ends. A quantity of 0.5 to 1 ug RNA underwent reverse transcription using random hexamers. TCRdb ran MiXCR on the immunoSEQ multiplex PCR reads and lists one entry per CDR3 protein. The sample has 240,000 or so distinct CDR3 sequences; almost 97% are singletons. Sequencing targeted TCR beta in T cells from blood (CD8+ and CD4+). Bulk CD8+ and CD4+ cells came from magnetic negative isolation; CD8+ TEMRA by FACS. A word on this clonotype: Its antigen is not identified.

Sequenced sample: CD4+ T cells from PBMCs. The gene calls are TRBV24-1 and TRBJ2-1, with TRBD2 as a possible D gene (6 bases). This TCR was sampled from a human donor with Susac syndrome. The CDR3 is CATSDPSARGNEQFF. The CDR3 coding sequence is TGTGCCACCAGTGATCCATCCGCGCGGGGTAATGAGCAGTTCTTC.